The 21 T cell receptor beta chains below come from one sample, sequenced in a study of blood T cells in healthy people across ages. A J-beta primer mix and a sample-barcoded 5' primer were used in a second PCR of roughly 6 to 11 cycles. TCRdb recomputed calls from the 5' RACE reads with MiXCR, one row per CDR3 protein. The sample contains about 1.4 million distinct CDR3 sequences, approximately 63% of which appear only once. The sequencing input was blood. The receptors here all came from a man aged 18 to 29 in good health.

This chain connects TRBV18 to TRBJ1-1; the match to TRBD1 covers 7 bases. Germline CDR1 is KGHSH and CDR2 is LQKENI. The CDR3 spans 14 residues. V gave up 3 bases and J gave up 5 bases; unmatched junction bases: 6. Here the CDR3 DNA reads TGTGCCAGCTCACCCGGACAGGACGAGACTGAAGCTTTCTTT. The encoded protein is CASSPGQDETEAFF.

This chain joins TRBV27 and TRBJ1-2, with D possibly matching TRBD1 (6 bases). The CDR3 runs 13 residues. Trimming took 7 bases from V and 8 from J, leaving 17 bases between them. The germline gives CDR1 MNHEY, CDR2 SMNVEV (reference sequence). The CDR3 here is CASTKGGGVGYTF. The CDR3 DNA reads TGTGCCAGCACGAAAGGGGGGGGCGTAGGCTACACCTTC.

The gene calls are TRBV28 and TRBJ2-5; 7 positions match TRBD1. The CDR3 length is 15 residues. Germline-derived CDR1 and CDR2 are MDHEN and SYDVKM. V shed 6 bases and J 4 bases; nucleotides not matched to a gene: 11. For the CDR3, the DNA is TGTGCCAGCAGCCCAACCAAAGGGGGCGGAGAGACCCAGTACTTC. This sequence encodes CASSPTKGGGETQYF. Together with reference TRBV28 and TRBJ2-5, the CDR3 gives the full variable domain: DVKVTQSSRYLVKRTGEKVFLECVQDMDHENMFWYRQDPGLGLRLIYFSYDVKMKEKGDIPEGYSVSREKKERFSLILESASTNQTSMYLCASSPTKGGGETQYFGPGTRLLVL.

This clonotype appeared a few times. The chain links TRBV10-3 to TRBJ1-4, with a weak D call TRBD1 (6 bases). Trimming took off 10 bases at V and 3 bases at J, with 15 bases between the two ends. Germline loops: CDR1 ENHRY, CDR2 SYGVKD. The CDR3 length is 14 residues. This CDR3 reads CATTGNLPNEKLFF. The DNA of the CDR3 is TGTGCCACCACAGGGAATTTACCTAATGAAAAACTGTTTTTT.

This clonotype showed up just a few times. This chain joins TRBV6-2 or TRBV6-3 and TRBJ2-3, with 9 bases fitting TRBD2. V lost 6 bases and J lost 5; bases outside the gene matches: 9. Germline V CDR1 and CDR2: MNHEY, SVGEGT. The length of the CDR3 is 15 residues. The CDR3 sequence is CASRQRAAGGDTQYF. DNA for the CDR3: TGTGCCAGCAGGCAACGCGCAGCGGGGGGAGATACGCAGTATTTT.

The chain employs TRBV12-3 or TRBV12-4 and TRBJ1-1, with D perhaps TRBD1 (6 bases). The germline V and J ends were trimmed by 5 bases and 5 bases, with 12 bases remaining between them. CDR3 size: 13 residues. The CDR3 loop reads CASSPGAPTEAFF. CDR3 DNA: TGTGCCAGCAGTCCAGGGGCCCCAACTGAAGCTTTCTTT.

J is TRBJ2-1 and V is TRBV6-2 or TRBV6-3; no firm D call. Germline V gene sequence: CDR1 MNHEY, CDR2 SVGEGT. This CDR3 has 14 residues. V gave up 0 bases and J gave up 3 bases, with 6 bases separating them. CDR3 DNA: TGTGCCAGCAGTTACTCACAGATCTACAATGAGCAGTTCTTC. Translation gives CASSYSQIYNEQFF.

The V gene is TRBV9, the J gene TRBJ1-6; D perhaps matches TRBD1 (5 bases). Germline V gene data show CDR1 as SGDLS and CDR2 as YYNGEE. The V and J ends lost 5 bases and 10 bases respectively, with 13 bases between them. The CDR3 has 13 residues. CDR3 sequence (DNA): TGTGCCAGCAGTGAATCGACAGAATCACCCCTCCACTTT. Translated, it gives CASSESTESPLHF. The complete variable domain, with remaining parts taken from reference TRBV9 and TRBJ1-6, reads DSGVTQTPKHLITATGQRVTLRCSPRSGDLSVYWYQQSLDQGLQFLIQYYNGEERAKGNILERFSAQQFPDLHSELNLSSLELGDSALYFCASSESTESPLHFGNGTRLTVT.

The rearrangement uses TRBV28 and TRBJ1-2; 8 bases line up with TRBD1. The CDR3 loop spans 14 amino acids. Germline CDR1 MDHEN, CDR2 SYDVKM. J lost 4 bases, V lost 6 bases, and 7 bases had no gene match. Here the CDR3 reads CASRPSGGVYGYTF. The CDR3 nucleotides read TGTGCCAGCAGACCGTCAGGGGGCGTCTATGGCTACACCTTC.

This clonotype was seen more than once but under ten times. V is TRBV6-2 or TRBV6-3 and J is TRBJ2-1, with TRBD1 identical over 12 bases. There are 14 residues in the CDR3. The germline gives CDR1 MNHEY, CDR2 SVGEGT. V was clipped by 5 bases and J by 8 bases; unmatched bases: 4. This CDR3 reads CASSKGQGAHEQFF. CDR3 coding DNA: TGTGCCAGCAGTAAGGGACAGGGGGCCCATGAGCAGTTCTTC.

This clonotype came up many times. The chain employs TRBV5-1 and TRBJ2-1; no reliable D call. The CDR3 extends over 11 amino acids. Germline V gene lookup returns CDR1 SGHRS and CDR2 YFSETQ. V lost 0 bases to trimming and J lost 10 bases, with 5 bases between them. CDR3 sequence (DNA): TGCGCCAGCAGCTTGGGGCCAGAGCAGTTCTTC. Protein sequence: CASSLGPEQFF.

The chain combines TRBV7-9 with TRBJ2-6; D gene unclear. There are 14 residues in the CDR3. Deletions cut 6 bases from V and 2 bases from J, with 8 bases between. CDR1 is SEHNR, CDR2 FQNEAQ, per germline (reference sequence). The chain's CDR3 is CASSIGTGANVLTF. Here the CDR3 DNA reads TGTGCCAGCAGTATAGGGACTGGGGCCAACGTCCTGACTTTC.

The V and J genes are TRBV29-1 and TRBJ2-7; 10 nucleotides line up with TRBD1. The germline V gene has CDR1 SQVTM and CDR2 ANQGSEA. J was trimmed by 7 bases and V by 6 bases; bases with no gene match: 9. CDR3 size: 13 residues. The CDR3 DNA follows: TGCAGCGTAGCCGGGACAGGGGCGGATGAGCAGTACTTC. Translating it yields CSVAGTGADEQYF.

The chain carries TRBV5-1 and TRBJ2-6; D perhaps matches TRBD2 (5 bases). The CDR3 is made up of 15 amino acids. V lost 3 bases and J 0 bases, leaving 7 bases between the germline ends. The germline V gene encodes CDR1 SGHRS and CDR2 YFSETQ. CDR3 DNA: TGCGCCAGCAGCTCTGACTACTCTGGGGCCAACGTCCTGACTTTC. It specifies CASSSDYSGANVLTF.

The CDR3 region is CASRGAGGNEQFF. In DNA form, the CDR3 reads TGTGCCAGCAGGGGCGCAGGGGGCAATGAGCAGTTCTTC. V and J are TRBV27 and TRBJ2-1, with 7 bases that match TRBD1. CDR1 and CDR2 (germline): MNHEY, SMNVEV (reference sequence). The CDR3 is 13 residues long. Trimming took 6 bases from V and 6 from J; bases not matched to a gene: 5.

V is TRBV27 and J is TRBJ2-1, with D maybe TRBD2 (5 bases). The V end was cut by 5 bases, the J end by 15 bases, with 29 bases between. This CDR3 contains 16 residues. Germline CDR1 and CDR2: MNHEY and SMNVEV (reference sequence). The CDR3 region is CASSGRTGNRVLGPFF. In nucleotides, the CDR3 is TGTGCCAGCAGTGGAAGAACGGGGAACCGGGTTCTTGGTCCGTTCTTC.

This chain connects TRBV27 to TRBJ2-3; 7 positions match TRBD2. Trimming cost V 4 bases and J 2 bases; bases outside gene matches: 9. The CDR3 has 16 amino acids. Germline CDR1 is MNHEY and CDR2 is SMNVEV (reference sequence). The CDR3 spells CASSSSGASTTDTQYF. In DNA form, the CDR3 reads TGTGCCAGCAGTTCCAGCGGGGCATCCACCACAGATACGCAGTATTTT.

The gene calls are TRBV15 and TRBJ1-2; tentative D call: TRBD1 (6 bases). The germline gives CDR1 LNHNV, CDR2 YYDKDF (reference sequence). With 4 bases removed from V and 4 bases from J, the gap between germline ends came to 13 bases. The CDR3 extends over 14 amino acids. The CDR3 DNA is TGTGCCACCAGCATACCAGGGGTAGGCTATGGCTACACCTTC. As protein: CATSIPGVGYGYTF.

The V call is TRBV27, the J call TRBJ2-7, with 11 bases fitting TRBD2. There are 15 residues in the CDR3. Trimming cost V 6 bases and J 4 bases; bases outside gene matches: 8. Looked up from germline, CDR1 is MNHEY and CDR2 is SMNVEV (reference sequence). The DNA of the CDR3 is TGTGCCAGCAGGCCCGGGACTAGCGGTCCTTACGAGCAGTACTTC. Translated: CASRPGTSGPYEQYF.

This clonotype was counted between two and nine times. The V call is TRBV10-2, the J call TRBJ2-4, with 11 nucleotides matching TRBD1. The J call may not be correct, given that the DNA end is closer to TRBJ2-7. This CDR3 region has 15 residues. The V gene's germline CDR1 is WSHSY and CDR2 SAAADI. The DNA for the CDR3 is TGCGCCAGCAGTGATCGGACAGGGGGCGGCTACGAGCAGTACTTC. Its translation: CASSDRTGGGYEQYF.

This clonotype was recorded at least ten times. DNA for the CDR3: TGCAGTGCTAGGGGATTTGACAGCTCCTACGAGCAGTACTTC. This codes for CSARGFDSSYEQYF. V usage is TRBV20-1 and J usage is TRBJ2-7; the D gene is possibly TRBD1 (5 bases). This CDR3 comprises 14 residues. The V and J ends lost 3 bases and 0 bases respectively, with 12 bases between them. CDR1 is DFQATT, CDR2 SNEGSKA, per germline (reference sequence).